This TCR beta chain was identified during a study of cytomegalovirus exposure and HLA in healthy donors (dated by TCRdb to about 2017). About the full investigation: According to a later analysis, the roughly 130 validation repertoires were produced on the same platform as the 666 repertoires of the first cohort. The study was designed to test whether signatures of past pathogen exposure could be identified by cataloging public T cell receptors. To predict cytomegalovirus infection status, the study brought together high-throughput TCR immunosequencing, statistical association of individual TCRs with disease status, and machine learning. A separate validation cohort of approximately 120 different subjects was used in addition to the approximately 700-subject first cohort. What the work shows at the level of the full study, not this receptor alone: The classifier was reported to diagnose cytomegalovirus status with high specificity and sensitivity in both the original cohort and the validation cohort. A total of 150 or so TCR beta chains were listed by the study as associated with cytomegalovirus. While some public TCRs were present in many individuals, most TCR sequences turned up only very rarely across donors. Three of the identified cytomegalovirus-associated TCR beta chains were confirmed in vitro to be specific for cytomegalovirus antigens. The validation cohort had no HLA typing available for a later analysis, so co-occurrence within that cohort was assessed over all 120 or so repertoires. Of the cluster scores, roughly 95% were above 0 in a later analysis, which found that TCRs clustered in the first cohort also tended to co-occur in the approximately 130 validation repertoires. According to the authors, the approach could potentially be generalized to other disease states and immunological phenotypes.

Measured from the cysteine to the phenylalanine, the CDR3 is 15 residues long. Only the CDR3 region is kept as DNA, spanning 45 bases read in frame from base 1. Germline trimming: 2 bases from V, 5 bases from J; junction bases outside gene matches: 5. CDR1 SGHNT and CDR2 YYREEE were looked up in the germline V gene (reference sequence). The donors were included in the validation cohort of 120 subjects, a group kept apart from the roughly 670-subject first cohort. Library construction relied on the immunoSEQ multiplex PCR assay. The study's own analysis went as follows. A statistical classification framework was built for diagnosing cytomegalovirus status from the catalog of TCR beta chain sequences. TCRdb obtained this table from immuneACCESS and retained in-frame rearrangements with V and J assigned. These tables miss some clones; where compared with another copy, unresolved V genes account for less than half of the shortfall, and the remainder is unexplained. That table furnishes V, J and clone size, whereas the DNA furnished D and trimming. This sample lists some 120,000 clones; approximately 94% were detected once. Less than 1.5% of the sample is in the top ten clones.

As for this clone: This receptor's antigen is unknown. No base quality information exists; no much larger clone differs at one position.

The source is a young woman in good health and CMV-seronegative. The chain employs TRBV5-4 and TRBJ2-5; 11 bases in the middle match TRBD2. The specimen sequenced was PBMCs. The nucleotide sequence reads TGTGCCAGCAGCTTCTATAGCGGGGGGGCCGAGACCCAGTACTTC. Protein translation: CASSFYSGGAETQYF.